This section outlines one TCR beta chain sequence together with its context. The antigen is unknown. While the first cohort had hundreds of subjects, the donors belonged to the separate validation cohort of 100 to 150 subjects. The sample belongs to a study of cytomegalovirus exposure and HLA in healthy donors. Study summary: The 120 validation repertoires matched the approximately 700 first-cohort repertoires in platform, a later analysis reported.

V gave up 5 bases and J gave up 7 bases, with 17 bases separating them. Germline CDR1 is SSHAT and CDR2 is FNYEAQ (reference sequence). CDR3 length: 15 amino acids. Only in-frame clones appear in the TCRdb table, and some are missing; sequencing was by immunoSEQ multiplex PCR. This sample has roughly 310,000 clones, with roughly 88% found just once. Study-wide results and limits: The study put 160 or so TCR beta chains on its list as cytomegalovirus-associated.

The chain is built from TRBV7-7 and TRBJ2-2, with D perhaps TRBD2 (6 bases). This receptor was identified in a man aged 30-40 years in good health and CMV-seronegative. The sequenced sample consisted of PBMCs. The CDR3 bases are TGTGCCAGCAGCCCTAGCGCAGGGTTAAGCGGGGAGCTGTTTTTT. Protein sequence: CASSPSAGLSGELFF.